This T cell receptor (beta chain) emerged from a study of cytomegalovirus exposure and HLA in healthy donors. Primers included in the PCR were 60 Vbeta and 13 Jbeta primers. Assay used: immunoSEQ multiplex PCR; TCRdb lists only in-frame clones, some missing. This sample's table has around 140,000 clones. CDR1 is ENHRY, CDR2 SYGVKD, per germline. Trimming left V 3 bases short and J 0 bases short, with 11 bases between. CDR3 length: 15 residues. Material: PBMCs. The source is a woman under 30 in good health and CMV-seronegative. This chain connects TRBV10-3 to TRBJ1-2; maybe TRBD1 (5 bases). In DNA, the CDR3 is TGTGCCATCAGTGATGCCCAGGGTACTAACTATGGCTACACCTTC. Its protein product is CAISDAQGTNYGYTF.